A selection of T cell receptor beta chains follows, all from one sample in a study of blood T cell repertoires in COVID-19. Assay: immunoSEQ multiplex PCR; the TCRdb copy retains only in-frame clones and omits some. Among approximately 100,000 clones listed, about 85% were seen once. The specimen sequenced was peripheral blood. These receptors all stem from a human donor in a cohort sampled during active COVID-19. The CDR3 runs from the conserved cysteine through the conserved F or W. D genes are given only for firm matches. Not every row has a clone size; where given, it reads once, few, many or a size class.

v_gene	d_gene	j_gene	abundance	CDR3nt	CDR3aa
TRBV6-2/TRBV6-3	NA	TRBJ1-5	NA	TGTGCCAGCAGTCGGACAGCCCTGCGACAGCCCCAGCATTTT	CASSRTALRQPQHF
TRBV6-2/TRBV6-3	TRBD1	TRBJ1-5	NA	TGTGCCAGCAGCGACGCCGGGACAGGGGTGTTGCGTCAGCCCCAGCATTTT	CASSDAGTGVLRQPQHF
TRBV12-3/TRBV12-4	NA	TRBJ2-5	NA	TGTGCCAGCAGGGTGGGGGGGGCGGAGACCCAGTACTTC	CASRVGGAETQYF
TRBV9	TRBD2	TRBJ2-5	NA	TGTGCCAGCAGCGTTGGCTCGGGGGGGAACCAAGAGACCCAGTACTTC	CASSVGSGGNQETQYF
TRBV7-2	NA	TRBJ2-1	NA	TGTGCCAGCAAACGACAGCCCTCCTACAATGAGCAGTTCTTC	CASKRQPSYNEQFF
TRBV10-3	TRBD2	TRBJ2-2	NA	TGTGCCATCAGGGGTACTAGCGGGGGTCGATCCGGGGAGCTGTTTTTT	CAIRGTSGGRSGELFF
TRBV23-1	NA	TRBJ1-5	NA	TGCGCCAGCAGTCAAGGGCCCAGGGGCAATCAGCCCCAGCATTTT	CASSQGPRGNQPQHF
TRBV6-5	TRBD1	TRBJ2-7	NA	TGTGCCAGCAGTACCGGACAGGAGTTGTCCTACGAGCAGTACTTC	CASSTGQELSYEQYF
TRBV19	NA	TRBJ2-2	NA	TGTGCCAGTAGTAGGGCTCCAAACACCGGGGAGCTGTTTTTT	CASSRAPNTGELFF
TRBV9	TRBD1	TRBJ1-5	NA	TGTGCCAGCAGCGTAGGGACAGGGGATCAGCCCCAGCATTTT	CASSVGTGDQPQHF
TRBV24-1	TRBD2	TRBJ2-5	NA	TGTGCCACCAGTGATCCCGGGATAGCGGGGGATCAAGAGACCCAGTACTTC	CATSDPGIAGDQETQYF
TRBV7-8	TRBD1	TRBJ1-1	few	TGTGCCAGCAGCAAAGACAGGGTAGGAATAGCTTTCTTT	CASSKDRVGIAFF
TRBV6-2/TRBV6-3	NA	TRBJ2-3	once	TGTGCCAGCAGCCAACTAGATAGCACAGATACGCAGTATTTT	CASSQLDSTDTQYF
TRBV6-1	NA	TRBJ2-1	NA	TGTGCCAGCAGTGGAGACGGGATCAGCTCCTACAATGAGCAGTTCTTC	CASSGDGISSYNEQFF
TRBV9	NA	TRBJ2-5	NA	TGTGCCAGCAGCGTTAGGGAGGGGGGAGTGTACCAAGAGACCCAGTACTTC	CASSVREGGVYQETQYF
TRBV5-6	NA	TRBJ2-5	NA	TGTGCCAGCAGCTTCCAGGGGCAAGAGACCCAGTACTTC	CASSFQGQETQYF
TRBV19	NA	TRBJ2-2	NA	TGTGCCAGTAGTGTCTACACCGGGGAGCTGTTTTTT	CASSVYTGELFF
TRBV7-3	NA	TRBJ1-2	NA	TGTGCCAGCAGCTTAAATGTCAGGGGCTATGGCTACACCTTC	CASSLNVRGYGYTF
TRBV7-6	TRBD2	TRBJ2-3	many	TGTGCCAGCAGCGCTACTAGCGGGAGCCCAGATACGCAGTATTTT	CASSATSGSPDTQYF
TRBV3-1/TRBV3-2	NA	TRBJ1-1	NA	TGTGCCAGCAGCCAGACCACAACGGGTAGGTCTTTCTTT	CASSQTTTGRSFF
TRBV19	NA	TRBJ2-1	NA	TGTGCCAGTAGTATAGTGGCGGGGAAGTACAATGAGCAGTTCTTC	CASSIVAGKYNEQFF
TRBV7-2	TRBD2	TRBJ2-5	NA	TGTGCCAGCAGCTTATTGACGGGGGGGGAGGGAGAGACCCAGTACTTC	CASSLLTGGEGETQYF
TRBV19	TRBD1	TRBJ2-3	NA	TGTGCCAGTAGTGCACTGGACAGGGACCAATCAGATACGCAGTATTTT	CASSALDRDQSDTQYF
TRBV11-2	NA	TRBJ1-2	NA	TGTGCCAGCAGCTTAGAGGGAGAAGAGACCCTCGGTGGCTACACCTTC	CASSLEGEETLGGYTF
TRBV4-1	NA	TRBJ1-5	many	TGCGCCAGCAGCCGATGGGGGGGTAGCAATCAGCCCCAGCATTTT	CASSRWGGSNQPQHF
TRBV19	TRBD1	TRBJ1-2	NA	TGTGCCAGTAGTATCGGACAGGGGGATTTCTATGGCTACACCTTC	CASSIGQGDFYGYTF
TRBV4-2	NA	TRBJ1-2	few	TGTGCCAGCAGCCAAGAGGGGGGGTTCTATGGCTACACCTTC	CASSQEGGFYGYTF
TRBV14	NA	TRBJ2-1	NA	TGTGCCAGCAGTCGAGTTCAGGGAAACCCCTACAATGAGCAGTTCTTC	CASSRVQGNPYNEQFF
TRBV30	TRBD2	TRBJ2-1	few	TGTGCCTGGAGTGCCCGCCCCCGACTAGCGGAGTTTAAGAATGAGCAGTTCTTC	CAWSARPRLAEFKNEQFF
TRBV5-5	NA	TRBJ2-5	NA	TGTGCCAGCAGTTGGACAGAAGAGACCCAGTACTTC	CASSWTEETQYF
TRBV5-1	NA	TRBJ2-7	NA	TGCGCCAGCAGCGCGGGACTTTACGAGCAGTACTTC	CASSAGLYEQYF
TRBV2	NA	TRBJ2-1	NA	TGTGCCAGCAGGGCTGTGGGAGCCTCCTACAATGAGCAGTTCTTC	CASRAVGASYNEQFF
TRBV5-6	NA	TRBJ2-2	NA	TGTGCCAGCAGCCCACCCCGGACAGCGAACACCGGGGAGCTGTTTTTT	CASSPPRTANTGELFF
TRBV29-1	TRBD1	TRBJ2-2	NA	TGCAGCATCACAGGGGGAGTCAACACCGGGGAGCTGTTTTTT	CSITGGVNTGELFF
TRBV2	TRBD1	TRBJ1-4	NA	TGTGCCAGCTGCCGGGACAGGAGAAATGAAAAACTGTTTTTT	CASCRDRRNEKLFF
TRBV18	NA	TRBJ2-7	NA	TGTGCCAGCTCACCACGAGGAGAATTTGAATCCTACGAGCAGTACTTC	CASSPRGEFESYEQYF
TRBV19	NA	TRBJ2-3	NA	TGTGCCAGTAGTCCCCCGCGGGGAACAGATACGCAGTATTTT	CASSPPRGTDTQYF
TRBV7-9	TRBD1	TRBJ2-7	few	TGTGCCAGCAGCTTATTAGGGACAGGGTTTGCCGAGCAGTACTTC	CASSLLGTGFAEQYF
TRBV30	NA	TRBJ2-7	NA	TGTGCCTGGAGTGTATTTGCAGCGAGCTCCTACGAGCAGTACTTC	CAWSVFAASSYEQYF
TRBV6-2/TRBV6-3	NA	TRBJ1-2	NA	TGTGCCAGCAGTTACGGGGGGGGCTACACCTTC	CASSYGGGYTF
TRBV6-5	TRBD1	TRBJ1-2	NA	TGTGCCAGCAGTCTTGACAGGGTTGACTATGGCTACACCTTC	CASSLDRVDYGYTF
TRBV11-2	TRBD1	TRBJ2-5	NA	TGTGCCAGCAGCTTAGGCGTGCAGAGGGGGCTGGGGCAAGAGACCCAGTACTTC	CASSLGVQRGLGQETQYF
TRBV7-2	TRBD1	TRBJ2-5	once	TGTGCCTCGGGACAGCAAGAGACCCAGTACTTC	CASGQQETQYF
TRBV4-3	TRBD1	TRBJ2-5	NA	TGCGCCAGCAGCCGGTCCCGGGACAGGGCTGAGACCCAGTACTTC	CASSRSRDRAETQYF
TRBV5-1	TRBD2	TRBJ2-3	NA	TGCGCCAGCAGCTTGGGACTAGCGGTGGGAGATACGCAGTATTTT	CASSLGLAVGDTQYF
TRBV3-1/TRBV3-2	TRBD1	TRBJ2-3	NA	TGTGCCAGCAGCCAAGTCTCGACAGGGGGGGCCACAGATACGCAGTATTTT	CASSQVSTGGATDTQYF
TRBV20-1	NA	TRBJ1-5	NA	TGCAGTGCTAGTCGAACCCGACAGGATAGCAATCAGCCCCAGCATTTT	CSASRTRQDSNQPQHF
TRBV9	NA	TRBJ1-2	few	TGTGCCAGCAGCGGAGAAACAGGGCGCTATGGCTACACCTTC	CASSGETGRYGYTF
TRBV24-1	NA	TRBJ1-4	NA	TGTGCCACCAGAGGGCCGGGGAGTGAAAAACTGTTTTTT	CATRGPGSEKLFF
TRBV27	NA	TRBJ2-3	NA	TGTGCCAGCAGTTCCGGACATACCACATATACGCAGTATTTT	CASSSGHTTYTQYF
TRBV6-5	NA	TRBJ1-6	NA	TGTGCCCATGAAGCAGGGGATTATAATTCACCCCTCCACTTT	CAHEAGDYNSPLHF
TRBV7-6	TRBD2	TRBJ2-7	NA	TGTGCCAGCAGCTTGGGGGGGTCGGACGAGCAGTACTTC	CASSLGGSDEQYF
TRBV24-1	NA	TRBJ1-5	NA	TGTGCCACCAGTGATTTGGGGCAGTCCCAGCATTTT	CATSDLGQSQHF
TRBV18	TRBD1	TRBJ2-7	NA	TGTGCCAGTGACAGGGGAGGATTGGTCTACGAGCAGTACTTC	CASDRGGLVYEQYF